This TCR beta chain was captured by sequencing in a study of CD8 T cells in Susac syndrome. Reverse transcription of about 0.5 to 1 ug RNA was performed with random hexamers. MiXCR, applied by TCRdb to the immunoSEQ multiplex PCR reads, yields one record per CDR3 protein. The sample holds some 120,000 distinct CDR3 sequences, 90% to 95% seen once. Sequenced material: CD4+ T cells from PBMCs. The receptor was isolated from a human donor in good health.

CDR3 nucleotides: TGTGCCAGCAGCTTAGGGGACAGGGCTTTCTTT. It yields the protein CASSLGDRAFF. The V call is TRBV13, the J call TRBJ1-1, with 7 bases lining up with TRBD1. J lost 11 bases, V lost 0 bases, and 0 bases had no gene match. CDR1 and CDR2 from the germline V gene are PRHDT and FYEKMQ (reference sequence). The CDR3 is 11 amino acids. The entire variable domain, with the rest obtained from reference TRBV13 and TRBJ1-1, is as follows: AAGVIQSPRHLIKEKRETATLKCYPIPRHDTVYWYQQGPGQDPQFLISFYEKMQSDKGSIPDRFSAQQFSDYHSELNMSSLELGDSALYFCASSLGDRAFFGQGTRLTVV.